This T cell receptor (beta chain) was sequenced for a study of T cell repertoires in cytomegalovirus infection. Study summary: It was the public TCR beta signatures that indicated both CMV infection and matching HLA type.

Whole-study results and caveats: Totalled public TCR beta family frequency picked out people who carried CMV plus the relevant HLA.

MiXCR, applied by TCRdb to the reads, yields one record per CDR3 protein. The table shows roughly 500,000 distinct CDR3 sequences, with around 11% occurring only once. This clonotype was counted many times. What it binds is not known. V gave up 0 bases and J gave up 2 bases, with 8 bases separating them. The CDR3 extends over 15 amino acids. Per the germline V gene, CDR1 is LGHNA and CDR2 is YNFKEQ. The chain couples TRBV4-2 to TRBJ2-1; a possible D gene is TRBD2 (6 bases). Sequencing used PBMCs. The clonotype originates from a human donor in good health (CMV status not recorded). Some clones in this sample may be carry-over from other donors' samples. Here the CDR3 reads CASSQDGGTYNEQFF. The CDR3 DNA is TGTGCCAGCAGCCAAGATGGGGGGACCTACAATGAGCAGTTCTTC.